This T cell receptor beta chain originates from a study of T cells in Graves' hyperthyroidism and ophthalmopathy. V was trimmed by 5 bases and J by 6 bases, leaving 16 bases between them. Germline CDR1 reads SNHLY; CDR2 reads FYNNEI. The CDR3 loop spans 15 amino acids. General study findings and limits: Within blood appeared most thyroid clonotypes that had expanded above 0.001.

TCR beta CDR3 regions were amplified from RNA. Researchers ran a first-round RT-PCR on the TCR CDR3 using the HTBI primer set. TCRdb redid the calling of the multiplex PCR reads with MiXCR, one entry per CDR3 protein. Among over 700,000 distinct CDR3 sequences listed, roughly 37% were seen once. A word on this clonotype: The antigen remains unidentified.

The sequencing input was blood. The source is a man aged 18 to 35 with Graves' hyperthyroidism. The chain combines TRBV2 with TRBJ2-2, with a possible D match to TRBD2 (7 bases). The CDR3 nucleotides read TGTGCCAGCAGTCTTGGACTAGGGGGATCCGGGGAGCTGTTTTTT. It encodes CASSLGLGGSGELFF.